The T cell receptor (beta chain) under discussion was sequenced for a study of shared clonotypes between healthy human individuals. Sequencing used immunoSEQ multiplex PCR; TCRdb keeps in-frame clones, though not all of them. There are over 750,000 clones in the sample; 96% occur only once, and around 0.21% lies in the top ten. CD45RO negativity and positive selection for CCR7 defined naive CD8 cells, a population that excluded terminally differentiated effector memory CD45RA+ cells. Between the trimmed V and J ends, which lost 0 bases and 1 base, there was a span of 7 bases. The CDR3 extends over 15 amino acids. Germline CDR1 and CDR2: LGHNA and YSLEER.

This chain connects TRBV4-3 to TRBJ1-5; no firm D call. The sample comprised naive CD8+ T cells sorted from blood. The TCR sequence derives from a man aged 25 to 40 in good health. The CDR3 region has the DNA TGCGCCAGCAGCCAAGAACCTCTGAGCAATCAGCCCCAGCATTTT. It is translated as CASSQEPLSNQPQHF.